The clone carrying this TCR beta chain was seen repeatedly, ten times or more. TCR beta CDR3 region amplification was performed from RNA transcripts. In the first-round RT-PCR of the TCR CDR3, the HTBI primer set was used. TCRdb re-called the multiplex PCR reads through MiXCR, storing one row per CDR3 protein. The sample comprises 500,000 to 600,000 distinct CDR3 sequences, around 43% of which are singletons, and about 45% rests with the top ten. The data belong to a study of T cells in Graves' hyperthyroidism and ophthalmopathy. Trimming removed 6 bases from V and 8 bases from J, with 14 bases in between. The CDR3 consists of 14 residues. Germline V gene data show CDR1 as ENHRY and CDR2 as SYGVKD.

Specimen: peripheral blood or thyroid tissue (not recorded which). The chain links TRBV10-3 to TRBJ1-6, with D hard to call. The sequence came from an adult woman with Graves' disease, either hyperthyroidism or ophthalmopathy (not recorded which). CDR3 in amino acids: CAIRAGKLDSPLHF. CDR3 in DNA: TGTGCCATCAGAGCAGGAAAGTTGGATTCACCCCTCCACTTT.